This TCR beta chain was recovered during a study of blood T cell repertoires in COVID-19. Background on the study: Some COVID-19 samples were acute and others convalescent; all came from the United States, Italy and Spain. PBMCs, B-cell-depleted T cells, or T cells provided the cDNA or gDNA that made up the material.

TCRdb's copy holds only in-frame clones and misses some; the assay was immunoSEQ multiplex PCR. Found here are some 50,000 clones, around 65% of them singletons; the top ten hold 7.5% to 9%. Trimming shortened V by 6 bases and J by 9 bases, and 8 bases separated the two germline ends. Per the germline V gene, CDR1 is MNHGY and CDR2 is SVAAGI. The CDR3 runs 11 residues. This rearrangement joins TRBV6-9 to TRBJ2-2; D unclear. Source material: peripheral blood. The sequence came from a woman aged 70-85 years with acute or convalescent COVID-19. The CDR3 sequence is CASSECRELFF. CDR3 nucleotide sequence: TGTGCCAGCAGCGAGTGTCGGGAGCTGTTTTTT.